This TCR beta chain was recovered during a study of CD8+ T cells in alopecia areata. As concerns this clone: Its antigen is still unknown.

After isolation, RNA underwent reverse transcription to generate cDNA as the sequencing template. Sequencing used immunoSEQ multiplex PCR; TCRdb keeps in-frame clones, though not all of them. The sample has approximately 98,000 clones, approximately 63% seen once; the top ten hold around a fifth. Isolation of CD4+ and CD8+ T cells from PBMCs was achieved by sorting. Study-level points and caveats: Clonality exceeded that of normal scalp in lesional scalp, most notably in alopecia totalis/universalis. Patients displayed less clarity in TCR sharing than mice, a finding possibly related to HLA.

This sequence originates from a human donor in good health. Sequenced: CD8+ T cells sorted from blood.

The DNA for the CDR3 is TGCGCCAGCAGCCGCGGGGACAGGGGGTCGGGGGAGCAGTACTTC. This sequence encodes CASSRGDRGSGEQYF. The gene calls are TRBV4-1 and TRBJ2-7; 11 bases map to TRBD1. This CDR3 is 15 amino acids long. The V and J ends lost 4 bases and 7 bases, in that order; junction bases with no gene match: 9. Germline V gene data show CDR1 as MGHRA and CDR2 as YSYEKL.